Listed here are 6 T cell receptor beta chains from one sample, sequenced in a study of T cell clusters in autoimmune cytopenias. TRB was amplified from about 270 ng of peripheral blood genomic DNA per sample. Multiplex touch-down PCR amplified TRB using TRB-A and TRB-B pools in one tube. TCRdb reanalyzed the multiplex PCR reads and collapses them to one entry per CDR3 protein, without DNA. The sample includes around 12,000 distinct CDR3 sequences. The specimen was peripheral blood. All receptors come from a human donor with an autoimmune cytopenia or autoimmune hepatitis (not recorded which).

The V gene is TRBV18, the J gene TRBJ2-2; TCRdb's D call, TRBD2, is unchecked because there is no DNA. The CDR3 spans 16 residues. Germline CDR1 and CDR2: KGHSH and LQKENI. The CDR3 spells CASSPLGGQYTGELFF.

The V and J genes are TRBV5-1 and TRBJ1-6; with no DNA, the TCRdb D assignment of TRBD1 cannot be verified. The CDR3 length is 14 residues. CDR1 SGHRS and CDR2 YFSETQ come from the germline V gene. The CDR3 loop reads CASSTTGRDSPLHF.

The chain links TRBV5-6 to TRBJ1-2; the D gene TCRdb calls, TRBD1, cannot be checked with no DNA. The germline V gene has CDR1 SGHDT and CDR2 YYEEEE. The CDR3 has 13 residues. CDR3 loop: CASSLDRGLGHTF.

The chain uses TRBV6-1 and TRBJ2-7; with no DNA, the TCRdb D assignment of TRBD1 cannot be verified. The CDR3 covers 13 residues. Germline V gene data show CDR1 as MNHNS and CDR2 as SASEGT. The CDR3 sequence is CASSEGQTYEQYF.

The chain joins TRBV30 to TRBJ1-3. The germline V gene encodes CDR1 GTSNPN and CDR2 SVGIG (reference sequence). This CDR3 contains 14 residues. This CDR3 is CAWSPIFSGNTIYF.

Measured by frequency, this clonotype is medium-sized. V usage is TRBV6-1 and J usage is TRBJ2-2; lacking DNA, the TRBD1 call made by TCRdb goes unchecked. The CDR3 is 16 residues long. Germline lookup yields CDR1 MNHNS and CDR2 SASEGT. The CDR3: CASSDFRGSYTGELFF.